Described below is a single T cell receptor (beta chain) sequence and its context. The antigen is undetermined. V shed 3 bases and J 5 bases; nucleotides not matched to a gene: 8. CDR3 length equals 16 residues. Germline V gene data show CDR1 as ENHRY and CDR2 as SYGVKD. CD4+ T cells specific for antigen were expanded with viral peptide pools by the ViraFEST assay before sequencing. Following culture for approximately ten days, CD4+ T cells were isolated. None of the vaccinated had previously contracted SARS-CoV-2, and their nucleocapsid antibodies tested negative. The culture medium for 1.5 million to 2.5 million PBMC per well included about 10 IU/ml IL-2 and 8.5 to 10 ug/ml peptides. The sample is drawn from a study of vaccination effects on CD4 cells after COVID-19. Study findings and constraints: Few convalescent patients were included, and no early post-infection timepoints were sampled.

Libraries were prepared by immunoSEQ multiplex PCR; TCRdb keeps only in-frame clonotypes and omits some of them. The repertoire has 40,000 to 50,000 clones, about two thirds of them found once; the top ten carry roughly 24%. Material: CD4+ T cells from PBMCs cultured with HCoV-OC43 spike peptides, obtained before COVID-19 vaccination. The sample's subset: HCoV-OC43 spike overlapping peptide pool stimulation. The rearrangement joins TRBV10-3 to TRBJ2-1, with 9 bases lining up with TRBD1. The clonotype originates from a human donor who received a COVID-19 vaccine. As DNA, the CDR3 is TGTGCCATCAGTGACCCCGGGACAGGGAGGGACAATGAGCAGTTCTTC. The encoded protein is CAISDPGTGRDNEQFF.